This TCR beta chain was retrieved from a study of chemoradiotherapy in HPV16-positive cancers. The method was immunoSEQ multiplex PCR; TCRdb's version includes in-frame clones alone and lacks a portion of them. The repertoire holds roughly 5,300 clones, with more than 65% as singletons. As regards this clone: Its target is not known.

Study outcomes and limitations: During treatment, candidate HPV-specific clones and E7-related motifs expanded in tumor. HPV-responsive T-cell expansion during chemoradiotherapy was linked to improved recurrence-free survival in HPV16-positive patients.

Samples were taken several times over chemoradiotherapy. Trimming at V came to 5 bases and at J to 2 bases, leaving 3 bases not matched to a gene. This CDR3 is 14 amino acids long. Per germline, CDR1 MGHRA and CDR2 YSYEKL. The sequence came from a human donor with HPV-associated anogenital cancer. V gene TRBV4-1 combines with J gene TRBJ2-1, with TRBD2 identical over 7 bases. The material was tumor tissue, obtained from a patient who underwent chemoradiotherapy. This CDR3 is CASSKREPYNEQFF. DNA for the CDR3: TGCGCCAGCAGCAAGCGGGAACCCTACAATGAGCAGTTCTTC.